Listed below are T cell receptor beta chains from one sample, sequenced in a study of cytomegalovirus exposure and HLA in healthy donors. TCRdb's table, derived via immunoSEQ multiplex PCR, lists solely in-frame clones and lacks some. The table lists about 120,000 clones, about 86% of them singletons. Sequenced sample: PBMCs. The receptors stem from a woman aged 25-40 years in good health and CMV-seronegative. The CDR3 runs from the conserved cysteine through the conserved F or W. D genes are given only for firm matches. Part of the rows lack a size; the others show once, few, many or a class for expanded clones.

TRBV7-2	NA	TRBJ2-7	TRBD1	CASSPREGTVEQYF	TGTGCCAGCAGCCCCCGCGAGGGGACAGTCGAGCAGTACTTC
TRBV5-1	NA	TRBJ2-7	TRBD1	CASSLAWGQGITYEQYF	TGCGCCAGCAGCTTGGCCTGGGGACAGGGCATTACCTACGAGCAGTACTTC
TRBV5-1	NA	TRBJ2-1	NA	CASSPTFGVGEFF	TGCGCCAGCAGCCCGACCTTTGGTGTCGGGGAGTTCTTC
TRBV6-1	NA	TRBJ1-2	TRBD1	CASSERDRVNYGYTF	TGTGCCAGCAGTGAAAGGGACAGGGTTAACTATGGCTACACCTTC
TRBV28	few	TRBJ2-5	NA	CASSPGQGETQYF	TGTGCCAGCAGCCCGGGACAAGGGGAGACCCAGTACTTC
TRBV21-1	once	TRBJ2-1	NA	CASSSEAGTGQFF	TGTGCCAGCAGCAGCGAAGCCGGGACAGGCCAGTTCTTC
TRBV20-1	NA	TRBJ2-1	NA	CSATLVNEQFF	TGCAGTGCCACACTAGTCAATGAGCAGTTCTTC
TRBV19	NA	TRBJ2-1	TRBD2	CASSMSSGRWNEQFF	TGTGCCAGTAGTATGTCCAGCGGGAGGTGGAATGAGCAGTTCTTC
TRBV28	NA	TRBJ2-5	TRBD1	CASSSPGQGLETQYF	TGTGCCAGCAGTTCCCCGGGACAGGGGTTAGAGACCCAGTACTTC
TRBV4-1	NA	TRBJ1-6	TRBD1	CASSQEWAGGSSPLHF	TGCGCCAGCAGCCAAGAGTGGGCAGGGGGAAGTTCACCCCTCCACTTT
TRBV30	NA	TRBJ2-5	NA	CAWTGKETQYF	TGTGCCTGGACAGGGAAAGAGACCCAGTACTTC
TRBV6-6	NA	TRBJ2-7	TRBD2	CASSLAGGTSYEQYF	TGTGCCAGCAGTTTAGCGGGAGGAACCTCCTACGAGCAGTACTTC
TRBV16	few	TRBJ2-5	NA	CASSQRNREETQYF	TGTGCCAGCAGCCAACGAAACAGGGAAGAGACCCAGTACTTC
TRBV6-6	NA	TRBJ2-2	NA	CASRPPGGKDTGELFF	TGTGCCAGCAGACCTCCCGGCGGGAAGGACACCGGGGAGCTGTTTTTT
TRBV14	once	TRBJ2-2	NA	CARITREVGELFF	TGTGCCAGAATTACCAGGGAAGTCGGGGAGCTGTTTTTT
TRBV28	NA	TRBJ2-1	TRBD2	CASSSLAGRIDEQFF	TGTGCCAGCAGTTCGCTAGCGGGGCGGATCGATGAGCAGTTCTTC
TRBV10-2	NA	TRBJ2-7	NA	CASSEGAGGTISYEQYF	TGCGCCAGCAGTGAAGGGGCAGGGGGGACCATCTCCTACGAGCAGTACTTC